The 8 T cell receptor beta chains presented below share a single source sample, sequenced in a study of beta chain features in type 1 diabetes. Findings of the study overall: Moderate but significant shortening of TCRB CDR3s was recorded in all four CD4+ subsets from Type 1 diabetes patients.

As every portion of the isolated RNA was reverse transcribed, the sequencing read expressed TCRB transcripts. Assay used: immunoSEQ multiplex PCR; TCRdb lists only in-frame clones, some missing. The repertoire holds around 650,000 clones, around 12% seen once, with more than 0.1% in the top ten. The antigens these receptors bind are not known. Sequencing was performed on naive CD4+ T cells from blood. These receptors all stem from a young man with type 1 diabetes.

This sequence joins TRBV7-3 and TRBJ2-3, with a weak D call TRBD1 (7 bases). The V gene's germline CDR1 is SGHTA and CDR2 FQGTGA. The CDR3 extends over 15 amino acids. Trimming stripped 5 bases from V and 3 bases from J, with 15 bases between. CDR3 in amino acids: CASSLDREATDTQYF. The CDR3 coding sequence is TGTGCCAGCAGCCTAGACAGGGAGGCAACAGATACGCAGTATTTT.

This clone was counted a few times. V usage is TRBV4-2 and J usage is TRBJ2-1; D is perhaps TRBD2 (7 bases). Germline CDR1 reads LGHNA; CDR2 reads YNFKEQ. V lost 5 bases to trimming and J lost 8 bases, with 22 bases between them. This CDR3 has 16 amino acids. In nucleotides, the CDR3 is TGTGCCAGCAGCTCTGGCCCTGCCCACGGGGGGCATGAGCAGTTCTTC. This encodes CASSSGPAHGGHEQFF.

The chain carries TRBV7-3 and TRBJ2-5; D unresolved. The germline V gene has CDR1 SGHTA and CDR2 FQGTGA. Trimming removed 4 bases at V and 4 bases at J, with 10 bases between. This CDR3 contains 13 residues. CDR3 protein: CASSSTVGETQYF. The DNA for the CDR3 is TGTGCCAGCAGCTCGACGGTTGGAGAGACCCAGTACTTC. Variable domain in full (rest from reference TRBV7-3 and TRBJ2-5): GAGVSQTPSNKVTEKGKYVELRCDPISGHTALYWYRQSLGQGPEFLIYFQGTGAADDSGLPNDRFFAVRPEGSVSTLKIQRTERGDSAVYLCASSSTVGETQYFGPGTRLLVL.

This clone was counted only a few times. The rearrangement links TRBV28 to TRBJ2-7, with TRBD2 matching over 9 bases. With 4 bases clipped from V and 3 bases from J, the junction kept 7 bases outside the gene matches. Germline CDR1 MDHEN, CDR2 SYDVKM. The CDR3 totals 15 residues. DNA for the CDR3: TGTGCCAGCAGTTCTTCCGGGACTAGCCACTACGAGCAGTACTTC. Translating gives CASSSSGTSHYEQYF.

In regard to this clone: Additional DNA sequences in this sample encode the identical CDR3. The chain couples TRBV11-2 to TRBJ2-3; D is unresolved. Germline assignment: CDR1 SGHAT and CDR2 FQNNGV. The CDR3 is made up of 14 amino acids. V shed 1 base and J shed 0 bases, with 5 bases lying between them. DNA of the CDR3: TGTGCCAGCAGCTTAGGTACTAGCACAGATACGCAGTATTTT. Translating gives CASSLGTSTDTQYF.

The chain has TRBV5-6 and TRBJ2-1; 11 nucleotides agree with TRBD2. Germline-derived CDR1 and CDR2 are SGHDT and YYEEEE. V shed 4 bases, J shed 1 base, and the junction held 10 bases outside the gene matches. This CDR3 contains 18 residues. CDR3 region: CASSRGAGLAGSYNEQFF. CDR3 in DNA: TGTGCCAGCAGCCGGGGGGCAGGACTAGCGGGTTCCTACAATGAGCAGTTCTTC.

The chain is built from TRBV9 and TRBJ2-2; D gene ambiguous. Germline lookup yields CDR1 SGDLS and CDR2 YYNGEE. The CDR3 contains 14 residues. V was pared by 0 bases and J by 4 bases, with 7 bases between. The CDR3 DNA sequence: TGTGCCAGCAGCGTAGACCAGTTCACCGGGGAGCTGTTTTTT. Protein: CASSVDQFTGELFF. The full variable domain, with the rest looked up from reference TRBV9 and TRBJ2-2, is DSGVTQTPKHLITATGQRVTLRCSPRSGDLSVYWYQQSLDQGLQFLIQYYNGEERAKGNILERFSAQQFPDLHSELNLSSLELGDSALYFCASSVDQFTGELFFGEGSRLTVL.

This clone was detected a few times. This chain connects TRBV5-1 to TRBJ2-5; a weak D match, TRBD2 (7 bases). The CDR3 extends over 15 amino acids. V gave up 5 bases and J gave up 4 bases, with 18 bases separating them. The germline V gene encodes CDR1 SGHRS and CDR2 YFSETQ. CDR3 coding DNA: TGCGCCAGCAGGCGAGACGGGGGGCCGCTAGAGACCCAGTACTTC. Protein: CASRRDGGPLETQYF.